These 6 T cell receptor beta chains originate from one sample sequenced in a study of shared clonotypes between healthy human individuals (dated by TCRdb to 2019 to 2021). Library preparation was by the immunoSEQ multiplex PCR assay. As stored in TCRdb, this immuneACCESS dataset retains in-frame rearrangements with V and J assigned. A fraction of the clones does not appear; measured against another copy, unresolved V genes explain less than half of the discrepancy, and the remainder lacks a known reason. A total of millions of clones appear in this sample, roughly 95% of them only once. Jointly, the top ten make up 0.1% to 0.15% of the sample. Sequencing input: naive CD4+ T cells sorted from blood. The intended sense of this specimen's cell subset or site label: CD45RA+ positively selected. These receptors were collected from a man aged 18-30 years in good health.

The gene calls are TRBV2 and TRBJ2-5; 9 bases are shared with TRBD2. CDR3 length: 15 residues. CDR1 is SNHLY, CDR2 FYNNEI, per germline. V lost 1 base to trimming and J lost 9 bases; unmatched junction nucleotides: 9. CDR3 in DNA: TGTGCCAGCAGTGAAGGTACAGCGGGAGGTGCCGCCCAGTACTTC. Protein product: CASSEGTAGGAAQYF.

This rearrangement joins TRBV6-6 to TRBJ2-3; 7 nucleotides line up with TRBD1. CDR3 length: 15 amino acids. Germline CDR1 is MNHNY and CDR2 is SVGAGI (reference sequence). The V gene end was trimmed by 5 bases and the J gene end by 3 bases; junction bases not matched to a gene: 8. The CDR3 loop is CASSLQGVRTDTQYF. The CDR3 DNA reads TGTGCCAGCAGTCTTCAGGGGGTAAGGACAGATACGCAGTATTTT.

This sequence joins TRBV4-1 and TRBJ2-1; no definite D call. Germline assignment: CDR1 MGHRA and CDR2 YSYEKL. Trimming took 1 base from V and 10 from J, leaving 8 bases between them. This CDR3 has 12 residues. CDR3 amino acids: CASSQARGEQFF. The CDR3 nucleotides are TGCGCCAGCAGCCAAGCGCGAGGCGAGCAGTTCTTC.

Comments on this clone: The same CDR3 is also encoded by other DNA sequences in this sample. The chain links TRBV5-6 to TRBJ1-2; D perhaps matches TRBD1 (6 bases). V was trimmed by 2 bases and J by 4 bases, leaving 9 bases between them. CDR3 length: 13 residues. Germline CDR1 and CDR2: SGHDT and YYEEEE. The CDR3 DNA reads TGTGCCAGCAGCTTAGGCAGGGGCTATGGCTACACCTTC. Protein product: CASSLGRGYGYTF.

The chain is built from TRBV6-6 and TRBJ2-7, with D possibly matching TRBD2 (5 bases). Germline CDR1 MNHNY, CDR2 SVGAGI (reference sequence). The CDR3 is 11 amino acids. Trimming took off 6 bases at V and 5 bases at J, with 8 bases between the two ends. CDR3 sequence reads: CASRRAHEQYF. The CDR3, as DNA: TGTGCCAGCAGGAGGGCCCACGAGCAGTACTTC.

CDR3 sequence: CASSSDGIEGENIQYF. For the CDR3, the DNA is TGCGCCAGCAGCTCAGACGGTATTGAGGGAGAAAACATTCAGTACTTC. The chain carries TRBV5-1 and TRBJ2-4, with D possibly matching TRBD2 (5 bases). The V gene lost 3 bases and the J gene lost 5 bases, with 18 bases spanning the gap. The CDR3 is 16 residues long. Looked up from germline, CDR1 is SGHRS and CDR2 is YFSETQ.